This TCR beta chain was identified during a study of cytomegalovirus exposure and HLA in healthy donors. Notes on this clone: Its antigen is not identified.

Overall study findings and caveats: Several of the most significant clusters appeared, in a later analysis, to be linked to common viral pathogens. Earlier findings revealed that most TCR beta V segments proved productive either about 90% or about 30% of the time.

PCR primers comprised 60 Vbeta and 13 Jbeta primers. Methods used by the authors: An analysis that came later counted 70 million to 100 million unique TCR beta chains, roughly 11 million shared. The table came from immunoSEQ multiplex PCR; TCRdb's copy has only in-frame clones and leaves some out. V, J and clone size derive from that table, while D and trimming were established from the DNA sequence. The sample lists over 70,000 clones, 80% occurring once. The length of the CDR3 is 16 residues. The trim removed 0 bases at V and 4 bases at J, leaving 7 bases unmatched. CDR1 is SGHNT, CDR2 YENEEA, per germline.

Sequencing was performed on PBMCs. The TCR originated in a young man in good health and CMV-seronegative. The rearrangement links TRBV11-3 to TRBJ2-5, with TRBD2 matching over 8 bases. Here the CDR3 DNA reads TGTGCCAGCAGCTTAGATCGGGAGGGAGGTTCAGAGACCCAGTACTTC. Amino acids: CASSLDREGGSETQYF.